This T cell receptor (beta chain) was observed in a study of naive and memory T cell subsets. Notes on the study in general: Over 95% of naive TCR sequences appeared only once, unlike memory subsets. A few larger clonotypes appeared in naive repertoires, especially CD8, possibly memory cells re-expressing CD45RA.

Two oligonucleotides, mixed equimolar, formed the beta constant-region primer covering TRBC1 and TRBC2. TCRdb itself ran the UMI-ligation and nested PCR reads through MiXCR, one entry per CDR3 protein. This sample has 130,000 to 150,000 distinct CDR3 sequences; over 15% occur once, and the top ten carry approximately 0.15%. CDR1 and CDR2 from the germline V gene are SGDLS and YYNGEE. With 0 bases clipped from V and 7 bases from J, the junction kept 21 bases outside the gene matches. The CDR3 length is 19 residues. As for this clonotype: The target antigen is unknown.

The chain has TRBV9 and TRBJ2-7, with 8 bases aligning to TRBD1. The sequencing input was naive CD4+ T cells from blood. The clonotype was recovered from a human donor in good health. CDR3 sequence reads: CASSVGPDPGQGPLGEQYF. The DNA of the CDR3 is TGTGCCAGCAGCGTAGGACCCGACCCCGGACAGGGCCCCCTGGGGGAGCAGTACTTC.